Presented here are 18 T cell receptor beta chains from one specimen sequenced in a study of monozygotic twins with inflammatory bowel disease. TCRdb re-called the 5' RACE reads; one entry per CDR3 protein, DNA not given. There are 300,000 to 350,000 distinct CDR3 sequences in the sample, with 2% to 2.5% held by the top ten. The sequenced sample consisted of blood. The receptors were sampled from a human donor with ulcerative colitis or Crohn's disease, or a healthy co-twin of an affected twin (not recorded which).

The gene calls are TRBV5-1 and TRBJ1-6. This CDR3 spans 15 amino acids. CDR1 and CDR2 (germline): SGHRS, YFSETQ. CDR3: CASSSGDWLNSPLHF.

The genes are TRBV5-1 and TRBJ2-1; the TRBD2 assignment by TCRdb is unverifiable without DNA. The CDR3 spans 17 residues. CDR1 SGHRS and CDR2 YFSETQ come from the germline V gene. CDR3 protein: CASSLEIAESSYNEQFF.

The chain has TRBV20-1 and TRBJ2-7; TCRdb picks TRBD2, but there is no DNA to check that call. Germline V gene lookup returns CDR1 DFQATT and CDR2 SNEGSKA (reference sequence). This CDR3 comprises 15 residues. The CDR3 reads CSARASDRQLYEQYF.

The gene calls are TRBV20-1 and TRBJ2-7; checking the TCRdb D call of TRBD1 is not possible without DNA. Germline loops: CDR1 DFQATT, CDR2 SNEGSKA (reference sequence). This CDR3 has 15 residues. This chain's CDR3 is CSAATATPSGDEQYF.

The chain carries TRBV7-3 and TRBJ2-3. CDR1 and CDR2 from the germline V gene are SGHTA and FQGTGA. The CDR3 contains 12 residues. The CDR3 loop reads CASSLAEGTQYF.

The rearrangement joins TRBV20-1 to TRBJ1-1. This CDR3 region has 17 residues. CDR1 is DFQATT, CDR2 SNEGSKA, per germline (reference sequence). The CDR3 sequence is CIIRGGGISELDTEAFF.

This rearrangement joins TRBV7-9 to TRBJ2-2. In germline, CDR1 is SEHNR, CDR2 FQNEAQ (reference sequence). This CDR3 has 11 amino acids. CDR3 sequence: CASTWSGELFF.

The chain recombines TRBV7-9 with TRBJ2-3; TCRdb proposes TRBD1, but this gene call is untestable without DNA. The germline gives CDR1 SEHNR, CDR2 FQNEAQ (reference sequence). The CDR3 is made up of 15 amino acids. CDR3 sequence: CASSPTGGRTDTQYF.

The chain carries TRBV27 and TRBJ1-1; lacking DNA, the TRBD1 call made by TCRdb goes unchecked. Germline CDR1 is MNHEY and CDR2 is SMNVEV (reference sequence). This CDR3 has 12 amino acids. The CDR3 protein is CARDRGLTEAFF.

This sequence joins TRBV2 and TRBJ2-1. The CDR3 contains 11 residues. CDR1 and CDR2 from the germline V gene are SNHLY and FYNNEI. The CDR3 loop reads CASMADNEQFF.

V is TRBV4-1 and J is TRBJ2-7; TCRdb returns TRBD1, unconfirmable since there is no DNA. Germline CDR1 and CDR2: MGHRA and YSYEKL. The CDR3 has 14 residues. CDR3 in amino acids: CASSQPPGPYEQYF.

V usage is TRBV20-1 and J usage is TRBJ2-2. There are 15 residues in the CDR3. Looked up from germline, CDR1 is DFQATT and CDR2 is SNEGSKA (reference sequence). The CDR3 here is CSAGSGRVNTGELFF.

The chain uses TRBV5-1 and TRBJ2-2; TCRdb's D call, TRBD1, is unchecked because there is no DNA. This CDR3 region has 14 residues. CDR1 SGHRS and CDR2 YFSETQ come from the germline V gene. This chain's CDR3 is CASSLATGSGELFF. Full variable domain (outside the CDR3, taken from reference TRBV5-1 and TRBJ2-2): KAGVTQTPRYLIKTRGQQVTLSCSPISGHRSVSWYQQTPGQGLQFLFEYFSETQRNKGNFPGRFSGRQFSNSRSEMNVSTLELGDSALYLCASSLATGSGELFFGEGSRLTVL.

The CDR3 spells CASRVTAETQYF. This chain joins TRBV12-3 or TRBV12-4 and TRBJ2-5; no DNA is available, so the TRBD1 call from TCRdb remains unchecked. This CDR3 comprises 12 residues.

The genes are TRBV12-3 or TRBV12-4 and TRBJ1-2. The CDR3 totals 14 residues. The CDR3 reads CASITWTSNYGYTF.

V gene TRBV20-1 combines with J gene TRBJ1-1; TCRdb gives TRBD1 as the D gene, but with no DNA this cannot be confirmed. Germline V gene lookup returns CDR1 DFQATT and CDR2 SNEGSKA (reference sequence). The CDR3 totals 13 residues. The CDR3 region is CSAGTWVNTEAFF.

V usage is TRBV4-3 and J usage is TRBJ1-5. This CDR3 has 14 amino acids. CDR1 is LGHNA and CDR2 is YSLEER in the germline V gene. CDR3 loop: CASSPGHANQPQHF.

The genes are TRBV10-3 and TRBJ2-1; TCRdb lists TRBD2, though no DNA is available to test this call. CDR1 is ENHRY, CDR2 SYGVKD, per germline. CDR3 length: 11 residues. The CDR3 sequence is CAIRRGNEQFF.